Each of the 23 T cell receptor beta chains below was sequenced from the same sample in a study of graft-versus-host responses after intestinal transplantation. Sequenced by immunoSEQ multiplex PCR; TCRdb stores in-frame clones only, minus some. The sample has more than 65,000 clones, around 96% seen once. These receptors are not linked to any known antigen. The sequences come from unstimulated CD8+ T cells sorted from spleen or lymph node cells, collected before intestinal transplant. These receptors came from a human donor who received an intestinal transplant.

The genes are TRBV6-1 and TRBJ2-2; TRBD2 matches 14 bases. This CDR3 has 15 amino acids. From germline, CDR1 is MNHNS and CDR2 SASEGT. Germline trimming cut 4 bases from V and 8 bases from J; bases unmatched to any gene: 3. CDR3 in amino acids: CASSGLAGGPGELFF. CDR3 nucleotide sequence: TGTGCCAGCAGTGGACTAGCGGGAGGGCCTGGGGAGCTGTTTTTT.

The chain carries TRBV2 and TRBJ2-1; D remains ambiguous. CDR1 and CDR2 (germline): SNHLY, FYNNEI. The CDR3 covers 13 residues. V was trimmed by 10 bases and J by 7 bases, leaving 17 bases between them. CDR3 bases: TGTGCCACTTCGTGGCTGGGTGGTAATGAGCAGTTCTTC. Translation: CATSWLGGNEQFF.

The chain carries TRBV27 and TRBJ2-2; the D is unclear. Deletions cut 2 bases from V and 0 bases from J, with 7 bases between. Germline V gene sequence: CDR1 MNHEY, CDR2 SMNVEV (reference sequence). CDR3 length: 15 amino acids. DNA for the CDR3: TGTGCCAGCAGTTTAGGGCCAGCGAACACCGGGGAGCTGTTTTTT. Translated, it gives CASSLGPANTGELFF.

In nucleotides, the CDR3 is TGCGCCAGCAGCTTTTGGGGAGATGGCTACACCTTC. Its translation: CASSFWGDGYTF. This chain joins TRBV5-1 and TRBJ1-2; D ambiguous. From germline, CDR1 is SGHRS and CDR2 YFSETQ. Trimming removed 2 bases from V and 6 bases from J, with 8 bases in between. There are 12 residues in the CDR3.

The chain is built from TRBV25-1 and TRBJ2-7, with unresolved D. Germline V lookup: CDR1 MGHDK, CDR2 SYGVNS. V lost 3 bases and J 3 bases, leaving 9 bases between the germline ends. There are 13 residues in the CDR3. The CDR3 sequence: CASSDTNSYEQYF. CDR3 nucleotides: TGTGCCAGCAGTGATACGAACAGCTACGAGCAGTACTTC.

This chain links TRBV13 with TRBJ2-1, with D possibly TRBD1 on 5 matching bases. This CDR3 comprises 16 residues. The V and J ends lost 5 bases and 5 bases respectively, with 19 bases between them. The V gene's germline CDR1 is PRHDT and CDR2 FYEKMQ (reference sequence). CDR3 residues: CASSRSRDRTNNEQFF. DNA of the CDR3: TGTGCCAGCAGCCGATCTAGAGACAGAACCAACAATGAGCAGTTCTTC.

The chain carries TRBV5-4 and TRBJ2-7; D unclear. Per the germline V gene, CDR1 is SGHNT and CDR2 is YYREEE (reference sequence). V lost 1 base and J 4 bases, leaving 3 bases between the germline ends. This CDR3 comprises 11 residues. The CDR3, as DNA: TGTGCCAGCAGCTTGAGGTACGAGCAGTACTTC. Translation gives CASSLRYEQYF.

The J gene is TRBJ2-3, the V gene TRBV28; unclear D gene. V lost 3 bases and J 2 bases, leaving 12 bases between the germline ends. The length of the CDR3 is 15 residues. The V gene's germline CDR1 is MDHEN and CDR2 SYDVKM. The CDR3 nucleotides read TGTGCCAGCAGTTTCGAGTCCAGAATCACAGATACGCAGTATTTT. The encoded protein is CASSFESRITDTQYF.

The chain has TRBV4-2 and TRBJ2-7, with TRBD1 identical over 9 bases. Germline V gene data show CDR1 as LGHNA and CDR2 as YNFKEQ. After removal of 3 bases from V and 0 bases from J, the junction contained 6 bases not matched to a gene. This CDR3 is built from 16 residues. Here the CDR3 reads CASSQAGTGTSYEQYF. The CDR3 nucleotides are TGTGCCAGCAGCCAGGCCGGGACAGGGACCTCCTACGAGCAGTACTTC.

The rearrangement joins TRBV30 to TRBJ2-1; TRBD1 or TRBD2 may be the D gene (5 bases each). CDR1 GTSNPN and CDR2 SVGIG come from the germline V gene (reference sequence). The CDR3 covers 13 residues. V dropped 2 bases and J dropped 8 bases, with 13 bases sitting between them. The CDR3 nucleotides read TGTGCCTGGAGTCAGGGACGGGTGGATGAGCAGTTCTTC. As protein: CAWSQGRVDEQFF.

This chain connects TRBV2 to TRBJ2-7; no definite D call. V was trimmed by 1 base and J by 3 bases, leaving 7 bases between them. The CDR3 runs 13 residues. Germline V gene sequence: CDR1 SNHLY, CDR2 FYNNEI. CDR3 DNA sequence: TGTGCCAGCAGTGAAGAAGGCAGCTACGAGCAGTACTTC. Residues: CASSEEGSYEQYF. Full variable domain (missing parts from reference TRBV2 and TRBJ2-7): EPEVTQTPSHQVTQMGQEVILRCVPISNHLYFYWYRQILGQKVEFLVSFYNNEISEKSEIFDDQFSVERPDGSNFTLKIRSTKLEDSAMYFCASSEEGSYEQYFGPGTRLTVT.

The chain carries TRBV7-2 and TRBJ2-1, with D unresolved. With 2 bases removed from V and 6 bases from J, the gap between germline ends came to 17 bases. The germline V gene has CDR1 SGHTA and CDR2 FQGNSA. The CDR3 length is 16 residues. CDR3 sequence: CASSLLVPPDPNEQFF. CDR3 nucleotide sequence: TGTGCCAGCAGCTTATTAGTACCCCCGGATCCCAATGAGCAGTTCTTC.

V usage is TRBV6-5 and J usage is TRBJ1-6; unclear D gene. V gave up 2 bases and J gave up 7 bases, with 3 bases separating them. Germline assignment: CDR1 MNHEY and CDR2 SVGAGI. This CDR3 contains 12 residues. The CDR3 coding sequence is TGTGCCAGCAGTTACAGGAATTCACCCCTCCACTTT. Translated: CASSYRNSPLHF.

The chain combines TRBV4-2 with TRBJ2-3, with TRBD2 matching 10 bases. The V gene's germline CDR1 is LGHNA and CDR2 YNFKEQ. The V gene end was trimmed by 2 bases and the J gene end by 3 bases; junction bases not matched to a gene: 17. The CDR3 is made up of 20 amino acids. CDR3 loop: CASSQSYSGSGRVVTDTQYF. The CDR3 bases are TGTGCCAGCAGCCAATCCTACAGCGGAAGCGGGAGGGTGGTGACAGATACGCAGTATTTT.

The CDR3 region is CASSESRRNGYTF. The CDR3 nucleotides read TGTGCCAGCAGTGAATCGAGAAGAAATGGCTACACCTTC. The gene calls are TRBV25-1 and TRBJ1-2; D remains unclear. CDR1 and CDR2 (germline): MGHDK, SYGVNS. CDR3 length: 13 residues. Trimming left V 1 base short and J 6 bases short, with 9 bases between.

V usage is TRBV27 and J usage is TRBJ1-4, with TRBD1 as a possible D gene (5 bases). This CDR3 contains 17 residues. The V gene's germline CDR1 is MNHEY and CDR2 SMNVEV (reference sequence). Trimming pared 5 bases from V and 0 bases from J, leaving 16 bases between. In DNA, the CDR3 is TGTGCCAGCAGTCCCGGGACCTTAGTTGCAACTAATGAAAAACTGTTTTTT. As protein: CASSPGTLVATNEKLFF.

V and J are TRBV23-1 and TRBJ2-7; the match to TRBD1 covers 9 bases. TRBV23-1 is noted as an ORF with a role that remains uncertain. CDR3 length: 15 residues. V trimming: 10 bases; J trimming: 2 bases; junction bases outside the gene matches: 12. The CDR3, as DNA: TGCGCCACCCCAGGGGGGGACAGGGCCCCCTACGAGCAGTACTTC. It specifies CATPGGDRAPYEQYF.

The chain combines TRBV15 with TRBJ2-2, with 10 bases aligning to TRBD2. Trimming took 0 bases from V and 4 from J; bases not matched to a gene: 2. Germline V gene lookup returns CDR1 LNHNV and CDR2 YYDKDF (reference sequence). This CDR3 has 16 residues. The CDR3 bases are TGTGCCACCAGCAGAGAAGCGGGAGGGTTCACCGGGGAGCTGTTTTTT. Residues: CATSREAGGFTGELFF.

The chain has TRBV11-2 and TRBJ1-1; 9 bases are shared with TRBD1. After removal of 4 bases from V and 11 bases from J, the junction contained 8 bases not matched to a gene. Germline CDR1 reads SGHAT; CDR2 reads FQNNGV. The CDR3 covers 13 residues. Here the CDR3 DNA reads TGTGCCAGCAGCTCGGGACAGGGAAGTGTTGCTTTCTTT. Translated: CASSSGQGSVAFF.

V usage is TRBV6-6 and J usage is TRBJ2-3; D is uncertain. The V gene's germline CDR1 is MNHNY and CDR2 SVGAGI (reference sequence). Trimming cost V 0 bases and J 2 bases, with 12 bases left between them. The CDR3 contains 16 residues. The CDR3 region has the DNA TGTGCCAGCAGTTACTCGTTAGGCAGCATCACAGATACGCAGTATTTT. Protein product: CASSYSLGSITDTQYF.

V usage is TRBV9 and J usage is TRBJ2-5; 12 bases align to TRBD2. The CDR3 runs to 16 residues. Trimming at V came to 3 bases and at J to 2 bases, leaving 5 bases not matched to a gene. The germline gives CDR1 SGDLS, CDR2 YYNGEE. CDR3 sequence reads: CASSALAGGGQETQYF. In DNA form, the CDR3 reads TGTGCCAGCAGCGCGCTAGCGGGAGGGGGACAAGAGACCCAGTACTTC.

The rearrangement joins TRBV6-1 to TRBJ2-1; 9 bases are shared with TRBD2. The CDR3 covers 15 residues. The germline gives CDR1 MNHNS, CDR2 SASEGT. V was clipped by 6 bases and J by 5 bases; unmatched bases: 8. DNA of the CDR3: TGTGCCAGCAGCTTTAGCGGGAGAAAAGACAATGAGCAGTTCTTC. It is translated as CASSFSGRKDNEQFF.

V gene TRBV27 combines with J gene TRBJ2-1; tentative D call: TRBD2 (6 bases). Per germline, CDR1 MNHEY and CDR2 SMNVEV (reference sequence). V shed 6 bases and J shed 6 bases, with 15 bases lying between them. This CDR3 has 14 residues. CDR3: CASRADYGGNEQFF. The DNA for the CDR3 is TGTGCCAGCAGAGCCGACTACGGGGGCAATGAGCAGTTCTTC.